This TCR beta chain was identified in a study of blood T cell repertoires in COVID-19. TCRdb keeps only in-frame clones here, not all; method: immunoSEQ multiplex PCR. The sample lists 20,000 to 30,000 clones, about 88% occurring once. The sequenced material came from peripheral blood. The sequence came from a human donor in a cohort sampled during active COVID-19.

The CDR3 loop reads CASSNSQGVPYEQYF. CDR3 nucleotides: TGTGCCAGTAGCAATTCACAGGGGGTTCCCTACGAGCAGTACTTC. The rearrangement joins TRBV19 to TRBJ2-7, with TRBD1 matching over 8 bases. The CDR3 length is 15 residues. Germline loops: CDR1 LNHDA, CDR2 SQIVND (reference sequence). J was trimmed by 2 bases and V by 6 bases; bases with no gene match: 9.